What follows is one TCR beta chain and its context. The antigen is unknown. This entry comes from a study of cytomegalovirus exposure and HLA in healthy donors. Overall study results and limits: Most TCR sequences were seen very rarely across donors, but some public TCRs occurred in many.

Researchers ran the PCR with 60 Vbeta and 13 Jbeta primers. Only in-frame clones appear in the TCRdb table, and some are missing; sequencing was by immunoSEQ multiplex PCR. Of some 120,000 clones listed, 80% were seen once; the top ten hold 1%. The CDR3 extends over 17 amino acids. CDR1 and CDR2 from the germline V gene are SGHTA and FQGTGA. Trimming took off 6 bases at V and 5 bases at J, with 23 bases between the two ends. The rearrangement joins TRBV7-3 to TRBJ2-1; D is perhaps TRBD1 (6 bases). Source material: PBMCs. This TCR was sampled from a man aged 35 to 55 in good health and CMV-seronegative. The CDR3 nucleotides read TGTGCCAGCAGTCCGATCCCCGGGACATTGGGTCACAATGAGCAGTTCTTC. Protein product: CASSPIPGTLGHNEQFF.